The 31 T cell receptor beta chains presented below share a single source sample, sequenced in a study of siplizumab effects on memory and regulatory T cells. Some clones are missing from TCRdb's copy, which holds only in-frame ones; the method was immunoSEQ multiplex PCR. The data contain approximately 50,000 clones, about 94% of them singletons. The sample comprised CD8+ T cells sorted from blood. Every receptor here comes from a human donor in good health.

The chain couples TRBV27 to TRBJ2-7; 11 bases agree with TRBD2. The CDR3 consists of 14 residues. Germline CDR1 MNHEY, CDR2 SMNVEV (reference sequence). J gave up 3 bases and V 8 bases, and 6 bases lay outside the gene matches. The CDR3 region is CASGSGTSGYEQYF. The DNA for the CDR3 is TGTGCCAGCGGCTCCGGGACTAGCGGCTACGAGCAGTACTTC.

The chain carries TRBV25-1 and TRBJ2-6; 7 bases are shared with TRBD1. CDR1 and CDR2 from the germline V gene are MGHDK and SYGVNS. Trimming took 3 bases from V and 0 from J; bases not matched to a gene: 8. The CDR3 is 18 residues long. The CDR3 nucleotides read TGTGCCAGCAGTGAGGGGGCAGGGGGTTTCTCTGGGGCCAACGTCCTGACTTTC. Its translation is CASSEGAGGFSGANVLTF.

The chain employs TRBV7-8 and TRBJ2-5, with TRBD2 matching over 7 bases. The CDR3 spans 15 residues. After removal of 1 base from V and 7 bases from J, the junction contained 9 bases not matched to a gene. Germline V gene sequence: CDR1 SGHVS, CDR2 FQNEAQ. The CDR3, as DNA: TGTGCCAGCAGCTTAGTTGTGACTAGCATTGGGACCCAGTACTTC. It encodes CASSLVVTSIGTQYF.

The rearrangement joins TRBV28 to TRBJ1-3, with a possible D match to TRBD1 (5 bases). The germline CDR1 and CDR2 sequences are MDHEN and SYDVKM. The CDR3 has 14 amino acids. The V end lost 7 bases, the J end lost 1 base, and 11 bases lay between the germline ends. CDR3: CASTPGGSGNTIYF. For the CDR3, the DNA is TGTGCCAGCACCCCTGGGGGATCTGGAAACACCATATATTTT.

V is TRBV7-9 and J is TRBJ2-1; perhaps D is TRBD1 or TRBD2 (5 bases each). The germline gives CDR1 SEHNR, CDR2 FQNEAQ (reference sequence). The CDR3 runs to 15 residues. Trimming cost V 3 bases and J 5 bases, with 14 bases left between them. The CDR3 DNA is TGTGCCAGCAGCTTCCCCCGGGGCAACCACAATGAGCAGTTCTTC. Protein sequence: CASSFPRGNHNEQFF.

This chain joins TRBV7-2 and TRBJ1-2; 8 positions agree with TRBD1. Per germline, CDR1 SGHTA and CDR2 FQGNSA. Trimming at V came to 5 bases and at J to 2 bases, leaving 10 bases not matched to a gene. This CDR3 spans 16 amino acids. DNA of the CDR3: TGTGCCAGCAGCCCTCTTTTAACAGGGGGAAACTATGGCTACACCTTC. It codes for CASSPLLTGGNYGYTF.

The chain carries TRBV7-3 and TRBJ2-7; D gene unclear. Germline lookup yields CDR1 SGHTA and CDR2 FQGTGA. This CDR3 has 13 residues. With 8 bases removed from V and 7 bases from J, the gap between germline ends came to 18 bases. The CDR3 bases are TGTGCCAGCCGCCCCCCCGACTCTAGAGAGCAGTACTTC. The encoded protein is CASRPPDSREQYF.

This sequence joins TRBV27 and TRBJ2-3; 7 nucleotides line up with TRBD1. The CDR3 loop spans 12 amino acids. Losses at the gene ends were 7 bases for V and 7 bases for J; bases not matched to a gene: 5. CDR1 is MNHEY and CDR2 is SMNVEV in the germline V gene (reference sequence). The CDR3 loop is CASNPGGNTQYF. The CDR3 nucleotides read TGTGCCAGCAACCCAGGGGGAAATACGCAGTATTTT.

The genes are TRBV7-9 and TRBJ2-1; 10 nucleotides agree with TRBD2. Trimming took 5 bases from V and 9 from J; bases not matched to a gene: 16. The CDR3 totals 17 residues. CDR1 and CDR2 (germline): SEHNR, FQNEAQ (reference sequence). This chain's CDR3 is CASSPPQGLARAGEQFF. CDR3 sequence (DNA): TGTGCCAGCAGCCCACCCCAGGGACTAGCGAGAGCAGGTGAGCAGTTCTTC.

In this sample, this clone turned up once. The V and J genes are TRBV5-6 and TRBJ2-2; no reliable D call. The V and J ends lost 4 bases and 6 bases respectively, with 10 bases between them. The CDR3 runs 13 residues. Germline assignment: CDR1 SGHDT and CDR2 YYEEEE. The chain's CDR3 is CASSGLRAGELFF. As DNA, the CDR3 is TGTGCCAGCAGCGGGCTCAGAGCCGGGGAGCTGTTTTTT. Using reference TRBV5-6 and TRBJ2-2 for the parts outside the CDR3, the full variable domain is DAGVTQSPTHLIKTRGQQVTLRCSPKSGHDTVSWYQQALGQGPQFIFQYYEEEERQRGNFPDRFSGHQFPNYSSELNVNALLLGDSALYLCASSGLRAGELFFGEGSRLTVL.

The rearrangement uses TRBV29-1 and TRBJ2-3; D remains ambiguous. The CDR3 is 14 residues long. CDR1 is SQVTM and CDR2 is ANQGSEA in the germline V gene. Trimming left V 3 bases short and J 3 bases short, with 13 bases between. The CDR3 loop reads CSVDWSIGTDTQYF. The CDR3 DNA sequence: TGCAGCGTTGACTGGTCCATCGGAACAGATACGCAGTATTTT.

V usage is TRBV28 and J usage is TRBJ1-3; D is ambiguous. Germline V gene data show CDR1 as MDHEN and CDR2 as SYDVKM. The CDR3 totals 13 residues. The ends were cut back, 4 bases at V and 0 bases at J, with 4 bases in the middle. As DNA, the CDR3 is TGTGCCAGCAGTTGGATCTCTGGAAACACCATATATTTT. This encodes CASSWISGNTIYF.

The chain has TRBV9 and TRBJ1-1; unclear D gene. Germline assignment: CDR1 SGDLS and CDR2 YYNGEE. CDR3 size: 15 residues. V lost 1 base, J lost 2 bases, and 12 bases lay in between. The chain's CDR3 is CASSVRGNRNTEAFF. The CDR3 bases are TGTGCCAGCAGCGTACGAGGAAACAGAAACACTGAAGCTTTCTTT. The full variable domain, with the rest looked up from reference TRBV9 and TRBJ1-1, is DSGVTQTPKHLITATGQRVTLRCSPRSGDLSVYWYQQSLDQGLQFLIQYYNGEERAKGNILERFSAQQFPDLHSELNLSSLELGDSALYFCASSVRGNRNTEAFFGQGTRLTVV.

The V and J genes are TRBV4-1 and TRBJ2-2; TRBD1 aligns across 10 bases. Trimming cost V 1 base and J 6 bases; bases outside gene matches: 8. Germline CDR1 reads MGHRA; CDR2 reads YSYEKL. There are 17 residues in the CDR3. The CDR3 protein is CASSQVPGQGESGELFF. The CDR3 nucleotides read TGCGCCAGCAGCCAAGTTCCCGGACAGGGGGAGTCCGGGGAGCTGTTTTTT.

This clone was detected once. CDR3 coding DNA: TGTGCCAGTAGTATTGGACAGCCCTACGAGCAGTACTTC. This encodes CASSIGQPYEQYF. The chain combines TRBV19 with TRBJ2-7; a possible D gene is TRBD1 (6 bases). CDR1 and CDR2 from the germline V gene are LNHDA and SQIVND (reference sequence). Trimming cost V 3 bases and J 2 bases, with 8 bases left between them. The length of the CDR3 is 13 residues.

V usage is TRBV5-1 and J usage is TRBJ2-7; TRBD2 agrees at 13 bases. V lost 4 bases and J lost 2; bases outside the gene matches: 12. Per germline, CDR1 SGHRS and CDR2 YFSETQ. This CDR3 spans 18 amino acids. The CDR3 DNA reads as TGCGCCAGCAGCCCGTCACTGGAGACTAGCGGGGGGACCTACGAGCAGTACTTC. This encodes CASSPSLETSGGTYEQYF.

The V and J genes are TRBV5-1 and TRBJ2-1; D gene ambiguous. The CDR3 is made up of 13 amino acids. Germline CDR1 is SGHRS and CDR2 is YFSETQ. V gave up 1 base and J gave up 10 bases, with 12 bases separating them. This CDR3 is CASSLLSLGEQFF. The CDR3 DNA follows: TGCGCCAGCAGCTTGTTGTCCCTCGGAGAGCAGTTCTTC.

The gene calls are TRBV14 and TRBJ2-1; D is uncertain. The CDR3 is 16 residues long. Trimming left V 1 base short and J 0 bases short, with 10 bases between. Looked up from germline, CDR1 is SGHDN and CDR2 is FVKESK. The CDR3 nucleotides read TGTGCCAGCAGCCAAGTACCTGAACTCTCCTACAATGAGCAGTTCTTC. It specifies CASSQVPELSYNEQFF.

The chain employs TRBV15 and TRBJ1-1; 8 bases agree with TRBD1. Germline V lookup: CDR1 LNHNV, CDR2 YYDKDF (reference sequence). The CDR3 is 17 residues long. V shed 9 bases, J shed 0 bases, and the junction held 15 bases outside the gene matches. DNA of the CDR3: TGTGCCACAACCGAACCCGGACAGGGACCTTTGAACACTGAAGCTTTCTTT. It translates to CATTEPGQGPLNTEAFF. The full variable domain, with the rest looked up from reference TRBV15 and TRBJ1-1, is DAMVIQNPRYQVTQFGKPVTLSCSQTLNHNVMYWYQQKSSQAPKLLFHYYDKDFNNEADTPDNFQSRRPNTSFCFLDIRSPGLGDTAMYLCATTEPGQGPLNTEAFFGQGTRLTVV.

V gene TRBV28 combines with J gene TRBJ1-4, with D perhaps matching TRBD1 (6 bases). Trimming left V 5 bases short and J 7 bases short, with 11 bases between. Germline V lookup: CDR1 MDHEN, CDR2 SYDVKM. The CDR3 length is 13 residues. As DNA, the CDR3 is TGTGCCAGCAGTGGGGGCTGGGGTGAAAAACTGTTTTTT. This gives the protein CASSGGWGEKLFF.

This rearrangement joins TRBV27 to TRBJ2-3; 8 nucleotides line up with TRBD2. The CDR3 contains 16 residues. Germline V gene lookup returns CDR1 MNHEY and CDR2 SMNVEV (reference sequence). Trimming took 5 bases from V and 3 from J; bases not matched to a gene: 10. The DNA for the CDR3 is TGTGCCAGCAGTGCTCCCATGGTAGCGGGAACAGATACGCAGTATTTT. Translated, it gives CASSAPMVAGTDTQYF.

This clone appeared a single time. The V gene is TRBV6-1, the J gene TRBJ2-7; D is tentatively TRBD1 or TRBD2 (5 bases each). V was pared by 9 bases and J by 2 bases, with 17 bases between. Germline loops: CDR1 MNHNS, CDR2 SASEGT. The CDR3 runs 14 residues. The DNA for the CDR3 is TGTGCCAGTCGGGTCGGGACGGAAACCTACGAGCAGTACTTC. Protein product: CASRVGTETYEQYF.

This chain joins TRBV7-9 and TRBJ2-1, with TRBD2 as a possible D gene (5 bases). Germline assignment: CDR1 SEHNR and CDR2 FQNEAQ (reference sequence). The CDR3 contains 18 residues. V was trimmed by 5 bases and J by 7 bases, leaving 27 bases between them. The CDR3 spells CASSPSGASRRVANEQFF. The DNA for the CDR3 is TGTGCCAGCAGCCCCTCCGGCGCTAGCAGACGGGTTGCGAATGAGCAGTTCTTC.

The rearrangement links TRBV29-1 to TRBJ2-1; unclear D gene. The CDR3 has 11 amino acids. Germline V gene data show CDR1 as SQVTM and CDR2 as ANQGSEA. V shed 3 bases and J shed 7 bases, with 7 bases lying between them. The CDR3 bases are TGCAGCGTTGATCTCAGGAATGAGCAGTTCTTC. This sequence encodes CSVDLRNEQFF.

The rearrangement joins TRBV11-2 to TRBJ1-1; D gene unclear. The CDR3 spans 13 residues. V was cut by 1 base and J by 3 bases, with 6 bases left in between. The germline V gene has CDR1 SGHAT and CDR2 FQNNGV. CDR3 sequence (DNA): TGTGCCAGCAGCTTAGGCGGGGACACTGAAGCTTTCTTT. Translating gives CASSLGGDTEAFF.

This chain links TRBV19 with TRBJ1-2; perhaps TRBD1 as D (5 bases). Trimming pared 3 bases from V and 5 bases from J, leaving 16 bases between. Per germline, CDR1 LNHDA and CDR2 SQIVND (reference sequence). The CDR3 loop spans 15 amino acids. CDR3: CASSIINRSKYGYTF. CDR3 DNA sequence: TGTGCCAGTAGTATTATCAACAGGTCCAAATATGGCTACACCTTC.

The J gene is TRBJ2-7, the V gene TRBV5-4; the D gene is possibly TRBD2 (6 bases). The CDR3 runs to 19 residues. The V gene lost 1 base and the J gene lost 5 bases, with 28 bases spanning the gap. Germline V gene lookup returns CDR1 SGHNT and CDR2 YYREEE (reference sequence). CDR3 DNA sequence: TGTGCCAGCAGCTTGTCGGGTATAGGGAGCCAACGGGGGTTTAACGAGCAGTACTTC. Protein: CASSLSGIGSQRGFNEQYF.

This clone was detected only once. This chain links TRBV5-6 with TRBJ2-7, with 8 bases identical to TRBD1. Trimming removed 4 bases from V and 3 bases from J; junction bases left unmatched: 6. The CDR3 runs to 14 residues. CDR1 is SGHDT and CDR2 is YYEEEE in the germline V gene. CDR3: CASSPPGQGYEQYF. In nucleotides, the CDR3 is TGTGCCAGCAGCCCACCCGGACAGGGCTACGAGCAGTACTTC.

Details on this clone: A far larger clone is one base from this, pointing to a likely read error. The chain recombines TRBV30 with TRBJ1-1, with unresolved D. The ends were cut back, 2 bases at V and 4 bases at J, with 11 bases in the middle. Germline values: CDR1 GTSNPN, CDR2 SVGIG (reference sequence). This CDR3 region has 13 residues. The CDR3 sequence: CAWSRPPPTEAFF. CDR3 bases: TGTGCCTGGAGTCGACCCCCTCCCACTGAAGCTTTCTTT.

V gene TRBV5-4 combines with J gene TRBJ2-2, with 11 bases identical to TRBD1. The junction had 5 bases not matched to a gene; V was cut back by 4 bases and J by 3 bases. The length of the CDR3 is 16 residues. Germline loops: CDR1 SGHNT, CDR2 YYREEE (reference sequence). The CDR3 bases are TGTGCCAGCAGCCCTGGACAGGGGGCATACACCGGGGAGCTGTTTTTT. Amino acids: CASSPGQGAYTGELFF. Looking up the rest from reference TRBV5-4 and TRBJ2-2 gives the full variable domain: ETGVTQSPTHLIKTRGQQVTLRCSSQSGHNTVSWYQQALGQGPQFIFQYYREEENGRGNFPPRFSGLQFPNYSSELNVNALELDDSALYLCASSPGQGAYTGELFFGEGSRLTVL.

The chain recombines TRBV6-4 with TRBJ2-1, with a weak D call TRBD1 (5 bases). Germline CDR1 is MRHNA and CDR2 is SNTAGT. V lost 3 bases to trimming and J lost 5 bases, with 8 bases between them. The CDR3 loop spans 13 amino acids. The chain's CDR3 is CASSEQGNNEQFF. CDR3 nucleotide sequence: TGTGCCAGCAGTGAGCAGGGAAACAATGAGCAGTTCTTC.